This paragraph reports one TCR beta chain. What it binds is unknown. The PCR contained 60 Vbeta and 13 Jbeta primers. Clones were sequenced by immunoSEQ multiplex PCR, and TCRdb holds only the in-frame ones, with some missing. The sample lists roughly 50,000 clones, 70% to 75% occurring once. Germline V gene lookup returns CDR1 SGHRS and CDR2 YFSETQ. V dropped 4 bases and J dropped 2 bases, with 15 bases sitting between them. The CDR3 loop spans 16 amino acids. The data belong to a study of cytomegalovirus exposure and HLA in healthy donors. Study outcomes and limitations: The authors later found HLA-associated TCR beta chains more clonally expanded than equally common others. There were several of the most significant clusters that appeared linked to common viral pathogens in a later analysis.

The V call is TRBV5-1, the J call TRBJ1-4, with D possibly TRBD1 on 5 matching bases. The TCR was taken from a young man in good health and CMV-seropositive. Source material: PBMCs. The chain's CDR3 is CASSLGRGSTNEKLFF. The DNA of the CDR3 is TGCGCCAGCAGCCTCGGACGGGGGAGCACTAATGAAAAACTGTTTTTT.